The 7 T cell receptor beta chains reported below all come from one sample, sequenced in a study of shared clonotypes between healthy human individuals. The repertoire was sequenced with immunoSEQ multiplex PCR; TCRdb's copy has only in-frame clones and lacks some. The profile shows hundreds of thousands of clones, approximately 96% of them singletons. CD45RO negativity and positive selection for CCR7 defined naive CD8 cells, a population that excluded terminally differentiated effector memory CD45RA+ cells. Material: naive CD8+ T cells sorted from blood. The source is a woman in her twenties or thirties in good health.

The gene calls are TRBV4-1 and TRBJ2-7; no definite D call. With 6 bases removed from V and 2 bases from J, the gap between germline ends came to 17 bases. The length of the CDR3 is 15 residues. Germline values: CDR1 MGHRA, CDR2 YSYEKL. In DNA, the CDR3 is TGCGCCAGCAGTAACGCAGTGGGCTCTGCCTACGAGCAGTACTTC. It codes for CASSNAVGSAYEQYF.

V usage is TRBV27 and J usage is TRBJ1-2; TRBD1 matches 9 bases. The CDR3 is 15 residues long. CDR1 is MNHEY and CDR2 is SMNVEV in the germline V gene (reference sequence). After removal of 6 bases from V and 3 bases from J, the junction contained 8 bases not matched to a gene. CDR3 in amino acids: CASRGDREGHYGYTF. Here the CDR3 DNA reads TGTGCCAGCAGGGGGGACAGGGAGGGGCACTATGGCTACACCTTC.

CDR3 coding DNA: TGTGCCACCCAGACATACAATGAGCAGTTCTTC. This encodes CATQTYNEQFF. The V gene is TRBV27, the J gene TRBJ2-1, with unresolved D. V was shortened by 10 bases and J by 4 bases, with 8 bases between the two germline ends. Per germline, CDR1 MNHEY and CDR2 SMNVEV (reference sequence). The CDR3 is made up of 11 amino acids.

The chain joins TRBV10-1 to TRBJ2-1; possibly TRBD2 for D (6 bases). The V gene lost 3 bases and the J gene lost 7 bases, with 13 bases spanning the gap. The CDR3 is 14 residues long. Germline V gene sequence: CDR1 WNHNN, CDR2 SYGVQD (reference sequence). CDR3 residues: CASSDRLDYNEQFF. The DNA of the CDR3 is TGCGCCAGCAGTGACCGACTAGATTATAATGAGCAGTTCTTC.

The V call is TRBV27, the J call TRBJ2-1; D remains unclear. V was pared by 3 bases and J by 5 bases, with 11 bases between. From germline, CDR1 is MNHEY and CDR2 SMNVEV (reference sequence). This CDR3 comprises 14 residues. CDR3 loop: CASSFISSHNEQFF. CDR3 DNA sequence: TGTGCCAGCAGTTTTATAAGCAGCCACAATGAGCAGTTCTTC.

The V call is TRBV4-1, the J call TRBJ2-5, with D possibly TRBD2 on 6 matching bases. Germline CDR1 is MGHRA and CDR2 is YSYEKL. The germline V and J ends were trimmed by 1 base and 1 base, with 13 bases remaining between them. The CDR3 totals 16 residues. For the CDR3, the DNA is TGCGCCAGCAGCCAAGTCTCGCGGGACGGCCAAGAGACCCAGTACTTC. Its translation is CASSQVSRDGQETQYF.

The rearrangement uses TRBV4-1 and TRBJ2-7; 11 positions agree with TRBD2. CDR3 size: 15 residues. The V and J ends lost 4 bases and 5 bases, in that order; junction bases with no gene match: 7. Germline CDR1 MGHRA, CDR2 YSYEKL. The CDR3 DNA sequence: TGCGCCAGCAGCCCGGGGGGACTAGCGGCGAACGAGCAGTACTTC. This gives the protein CASSPGGLAANEQYF.